The 26 T cell receptor beta chains presented below share a single source sample, sequenced in a study of OX40 agonist ivuxolimab in advanced cancers. Some clones are missing from TCRdb's copy, which holds only in-frame ones; the method was immunoSEQ multiplex PCR. The data contain tens of thousands of clones, approximately 84% of them seen just once; the ten biggest clones take up over 1.5%. The starting material was CD4+ or CD8+ T cells sorted from blood, obtained in a trial of the OX40 agonist ivuxolimab. These receptors all come from an adult with an advanced solid tumor such as melanoma, head and neck, liver or kidney cancer.

This chain connects TRBV11-3 to TRBJ2-7, with a weak D call TRBD1 (5 bases). The V end was cut by 0 bases, the J end by 2 bases, with 8 bases between. The CDR3 loop spans 14 amino acids. The V gene's germline CDR1 is SGHNT and CDR2 YENEEA. The CDR3 sequence is CASSLDGAAYEQYF. CDR3 bases: TGTGCCAGCAGCTTAGATGGGGCAGCCTACGAGCAGTACTTC. The variable domain in full, completed from reference TRBV11-3 and TRBJ2-7, reads EAGVVQSPRYKIIEKKQPVAFWCNPISGHNTLYWYLQNLGQGPELLIRYENEEAVDDSQLPKDRFSAERLKGVDSTLKIQPAELGDSAVYLCASSLDGAAYEQYFGPGTRLTVT.

The rearrangement links TRBV27 to TRBJ2-7; D unresolved. The V and J ends lost 4 bases and 6 bases respectively, with 10 bases between them. This CDR3 has 12 residues. Germline CDR1 and CDR2: MNHEY and SMNVEV (reference sequence). The CDR3 loop is CASSSPAREQYF. As DNA, the CDR3 is TGTGCCAGCAGTTCTCCAGCGCGCGAGCAGTACTTC.

The chain is built from TRBV30 and TRBJ2-1; 7 bases are shared with TRBD2. This CDR3 has 15 residues. Germline V CDR1 and CDR2: GTSNPN, SVGIG (reference sequence). V trimming: 3 bases; J trimming: 8 bases; junction bases outside the gene matches: 13. The CDR3 coding sequence is TGTGCCTGGAGCCGACTAGCATCAACGTCGGATGAGCAGTTCTTC. It codes for CAWSRLASTSDEQFF.

This sequence joins TRBV6-1 and TRBJ2-3; 12 nucleotides agree with TRBD2. The CDR3 is 15 amino acids. V trimming: 6 bases; J trimming: 4 bases; junction bases outside the gene matches: 5. Germline-derived CDR1 and CDR2 are MNHNS and SASEGT. The CDR3 sequence is CASRTSGSIADTQYF. CDR3 bases: TGTGCCAGCAGGACTAGCGGGAGTATCGCAGATACGCAGTATTTT.

V usage is TRBV6-1 and J usage is TRBJ1-4; no clear D. CDR1 and CDR2 (germline): MNHNS, SASEGT. The CDR3 runs to 12 residues. Trimming took 1 base from V and 11 from J, leaving 8 bases between them. CDR3 in DNA: TGTGCCAGCAGTGAAGGGATCGTGAAACTGTTTTTT. Its translation: CASSEGIVKLFF.

This rearrangement joins TRBV19 to TRBJ2-1; 7 bases are shared with TRBD1. The CDR3 loop spans 14 amino acids. J gave up 6 bases and V 2 bases, and 4 bases lay outside the gene matches. Germline lookup yields CDR1 LNHDA and CDR2 SQIVND (reference sequence). The CDR3 is CASSISQGFNEQFF. The CDR3 DNA reads TGTGCCAGTAGTATATCACAGGGGTTCAATGAGCAGTTCTTC.

This clone was detected a few times. The rearrangement joins TRBV5-1 to TRBJ1-1; no reliable D call. The CDR3 consists of 14 residues. Germline loops: CDR1 SGHRS, CDR2 YFSETQ. V gave up 4 bases and J gave up 0 bases, with 10 bases separating them. This chain's CDR3 is CASSPENMNTEAFF. The CDR3 nucleotides are TGCGCCAGCAGCCCTGAGAACATGAACACTGAAGCTTTCTTT.

Notes on this clone: At the DNA level, this CDR3 is encoded by other sequences in the same sample as well. The V and J genes are TRBV5-4 and TRBJ2-5; TRBD2 matches at 10 bases. Per the germline V gene, CDR1 is SGHNT and CDR2 is YYREEE (reference sequence). The CDR3 is 14 amino acids. V was pared by 5 bases and J by 5 bases, with 6 bases of the junction left unmatched. Written as DNA, the CDR3 is TGTGCCAGCAGTCTAGCGGGAGTAGGGGAGACCCAGTACTTC. Its translation is CASSLAGVGETQYF. The complete variable domain, with remaining parts taken from reference TRBV5-4 and TRBJ2-5, reads ETGVTQSPTHLIKTRGQQVTLRCSSQSGHNTVSWYQQALGQGPQFIFQYYREEENGRGNFPPRFSGLQFPNYSSELNVNALELDDSALYLCASSLAGVGETQYFGPGTRLLVL.

The chain combines TRBV6-1 with TRBJ2-3; D is ambiguous. This CDR3 spans 14 amino acids. The V end was cut by 6 bases, the J end by 0 bases, with 10 bases between. From germline, CDR1 is MNHNS and CDR2 SASEGT. CDR3 DNA: TGTGCCAGCAGCTCAGGTTCAAGCACAGATACGCAGTATTTT. Residues: CASSSGSSTDTQYF.

This clone turned up a few times. The CDR3 loop reads CATSREAQLGETQYF. The DNA for the CDR3 is TGTGCCACCAGCAGAGAAGCCCAGCTGGGGGAGACCCAGTACTTC. V gene TRBV15 combines with J gene TRBJ2-5; D unclear. Germline CDR1 LNHNV, CDR2 YYDKDF (reference sequence). With 0 bases removed from V and 5 bases from J, the gap between germline ends came to 13 bases. The CDR3 sequence is 15 residues long.

Only a few counts were recorded for this clone. This chain joins TRBV5-1 and TRBJ2-1; 12 bases are a match to TRBD2. J lost 9 bases, V lost 3 bases, and 7 bases had no gene match. Germline CDR1 reads SGHRS; CDR2 reads YFSETQ. The CDR3 has 15 amino acids. CDR3 in DNA: TGCGCCAGCAGCTCGACTAGCGGGAGTATCAGTGAGCAGTTCTTC. Protein: CASSSTSGSISEQFF.

CDR3: CASSIRGFGSGSLDEQFF. The DNA of the CDR3 is TGTGCCAGTAGTATTAGGGGGTTCGGGAGCGGGAGTCTCGATGAGCAGTTCTTC. J is TRBJ2-1 and V is TRBV19; 8 nucleotides match TRBD2. The CDR3 spans 18 residues. Germline V lookup: CDR1 LNHDA, CDR2 SQIVND (reference sequence). J lost 8 bases, V lost 3 bases, and 18 bases had no gene match.

The V gene is TRBV4-2, the J gene TRBJ1-2, with no clear D. Germline CDR1 and CDR2: LGHNA and YNFKEQ. CDR3 length: 16 residues. V lost 2 bases and J 0 bases, leaving 13 bases between the germline ends. The CDR3 DNA sequence: TGTGCCAGCAGCCAACGTGGCGAGTATGCTAACTATGGCTACACCTTC. Translated, it gives CASSQRGEYANYGYTF.

V is TRBV5-5 and J is TRBJ2-5, with 12 nucleotides matching TRBD2. Germline assignment: CDR1 SGHKS and CDR2 YYEKEE (reference sequence). This CDR3 region has 14 residues. Trimming took 3 bases from V and 5 from J; bases not matched to a gene: 2. In nucleotides, the CDR3 is TGTGCCAGCAGCTGGGGACTAGCGGGCGAGACCCAGTACTTC. It specifies CASSWGLAGETQYF.

The chain carries TRBV14 and TRBJ2-7; 11 nucleotides agree with TRBD1. The germline gives CDR1 SGHDN, CDR2 FVKESK. The J segment lost 4 bases and the V segment lost 3 bases, leaving 8 bases of the junction unmatched. This CDR3 is built from 16 residues. CDR3 region: CASSHYPGTGGYEQYF. In DNA, the CDR3 is TGTGCCAGCAGCCATTATCCCGGGACAGGGGGGTACGAGCAGTACTTC.

The chain couples TRBV2 to TRBJ2-2; 12 bases fit TRBD2. V dropped 8 bases and J dropped 5; count of bases not matched to a gene: 3. CDR1 is SNHLY, CDR2 FYNNEI, per germline. The CDR3 is 14 amino acids. CDR3 sequence reads: CASGGLAGTGELFF. The CDR3 DNA is TGTGCCAGCGGAGGACTAGCGGGAACCGGGGAGCTGTTTTTT.

The genes are TRBV5-1 and TRBJ2-3, with 8 bases lining up with TRBD2. There are 16 residues in the CDR3. V lost 2 bases, J lost 5 bases, and 10 bases stayed unmatched. Per the germline V gene, CDR1 is SGHRS and CDR2 is YFSETQ. In DNA, the CDR3 is TGCGCCAGCAGCTTACTAGCGGACTCTTCTCGAGATACGCAGTATTTT. Translation gives CASSLLADSSRDTQYF.

The rearrangement uses TRBV2 and TRBJ2-3; TRBD2 matches at 11 bases. V lost 8 bases and J lost 1; bases outside the gene matches: 2. CDR3 length: 14 residues. Per germline, CDR1 SNHLY and CDR2 FYNNEI. The chain's CDR3 is CASSGLAGTDTQYF. CDR3 nucleotides: TGTGCCAGCTCGGGACTAGCGGGCACAGATACGCAGTATTTT.

The chain recombines TRBV25-1 with TRBJ1-2; D ambiguous. The ends were cut back, 3 bases at V and 2 bases at J, with 4 bases in the middle. The germline V gene has CDR1 MGHDK and CDR2 SYGVNS. The length of the CDR3 is 12 residues. The CDR3 region has the DNA TGTGCCAGCAGTGACGGGAACTATGGCTACACCTTC. It yields the protein CASSDGNYGYTF.

Turning to this clone: The same CDR3 is also encoded by other DNA sequences in this sample. The chain couples TRBV13 to TRBJ2-3, with D perhaps matching TRBD2 (6 bases). Trimming shortened V by 5 bases and J by 3 bases, and 9 bases separated the two germline ends. Germline assignment: CDR1 PRHDT and CDR2 FYEKMQ (reference sequence). The CDR3 length is 13 residues. The DNA of the CDR3 is TGTGCCAGCAGCCTCCGGGGGACAGATACGCAGTATTTT. This encodes CASSLRGTDTQYF.

The rearrangement links TRBV7-2 to TRBJ2-3; D is unresolved. CDR3 size: 13 residues. CDR1 and CDR2 (germline): SGHTA, FQGNSA. V was pared by 5 bases and J by 10 bases, with 16 bases between. CDR3 sequence: CASSLNSLGSQYF. CDR3 coding DNA: TGTGCCAGCAGCCTTAATTCATTGGGGTCGCAGTATTTT.

The gene calls are TRBV7-9 and TRBJ1-2; D unresolved. CDR1 is SEHNR, CDR2 FQNEAQ, per germline (reference sequence). The length of the CDR3 is 14 residues. Trimming removed 3 bases at V and 0 bases at J, with 8 bases between. The CDR3 nucleotides are TGTGCCAGCAGCTTGTCAGGATCTAACTATGGCTACACCTTC. It translates to CASSLSGSNYGYTF.

The genes are TRBV29-1 and TRBJ1-1, with a weak D call TRBD1 (6 bases). The ends were cut back, 3 bases at V and 2 bases at J, with 19 bases in the middle. The germline gives CDR1 SQVTM, CDR2 ANQGSEA. The CDR3 covers 16 residues. CDR3 sequence (DNA): TGCAGCGTTGAGGGGGCACGGGGCGAGTCAAACACTGAAGCTTTCTTT. Translated: CSVEGARGESNTEAFF. Full variable domain (outside the CDR3, taken from reference TRBV29-1 and TRBJ1-1): SAVISQKPSRDICQRGTSLTIQCQVDSQVTMMFWYRQQPGQSLTLIATANQGSEATYESGFVIDKFPISRPNLTFSTLTVSNMSPEDSSIYLCSVEGARGESNTEAFFGQGTRLTVV.

V usage is TRBV7-9 and J usage is TRBJ1-2; D is undetermined. The germline CDR1 and CDR2 sequences are SEHNR and FQNEAQ (reference sequence). The length of the CDR3 is 13 residues. V shed 1 base and J shed 6 bases, with 9 bases lying between them. CDR3 sequence: CASSLGLENGYTF. The CDR3 region has the DNA TGTGCCAGCAGCTTAGGACTAGAGAATGGCTACACCTTC. The full variable domain, its missing parts supplied by reference TRBV7-9 and TRBJ1-2, is DTGVSQNPRHKITKRGQNVTFRCDPISEHNRLYWYRQTLGQGPEFLTYFQNEAQLEKSRLLSDRFSAERPKGSFSTLEIQRTEQGDSAMYLCASSLGLENGYTFGSGTRLTVV.

The V call is TRBV19, the J call TRBJ2-2, with 7 bases that match TRBD2. V trimming: 5 bases; J trimming: 3 bases; junction bases outside the gene matches: 6. This CDR3 is 15 amino acids long. CDR1 and CDR2 from the germline V gene are LNHDA and SQIVND (reference sequence). The CDR3 bases are TGTGCCAGTAGTCAAGGGACTAAACACACCGGGGAGCTGTTTTTT. It is translated as CASSQGTKHTGELFF.

In its sample, this clone was seen once. The genes are TRBV28 and TRBJ2-7, with 14 nucleotides matching TRBD2. V shed 4 bases and J 5 bases; nucleotides not matched to a gene: 16. Looked up from germline, CDR1 is MDHEN and CDR2 is SYDVKM. This CDR3 spans 19 amino acids. CDR3 residues: CASSSPSGTSGSGFHEQYF. For the CDR3, the DNA is TGTGCCAGCAGTTCCCCTTCCGGGACTAGCGGGAGTGGTTTCCACGAGCAGTACTTC.